This T cell receptor beta chain was captured in a study of cytomegalovirus exposure and HLA in healthy donors. About this clone itself: What it recognizes is unknown.

General observations from the study: A previous analysis found most TCR beta V segments productive roughly 87% or roughly 30% of the time. The sole available immune exposure information was CMV serostatus.

The CDR3 length is 14 residues. V dropped 4 bases and J dropped 0 bases, with 8 bases sitting between them. The germline gives CDR1 MNHGY, CDR2 SAAAGT. The PCR employed 60 Vbeta primers together with 13 Jbeta primers. Original processing methods: Roughly 11 million shared chains were among roughly 81 million unique TCR beta chains counted in a later analysis. Some clones are missing from TCRdb's copy, which holds only in-frame ones; the method was immunoSEQ multiplex PCR. The DNA gave D and trimming, while V, J and clone size come from that table. This sample has roughly 110,000 clones; about four fifths occur once, and the top ten carry 2.5% to 3.5%.

The gene calls are TRBV6-8 and TRBJ2-3, with a possible D match to TRBD2 (5 bases). The sample taken for sequencing was PBMCs. The source of this sequence is a woman in her late teens or twenties in good health and CMV-seropositive. CDR3 region: CASSFKRSTDTQYF. The CDR3 coding sequence is TGTGCCAGCAGTTTCAAGCGGAGCACAGATACGCAGTATTTT.